Below are 19 T cell receptor beta chains sequenced from a single sample in a study of T cell responses to AZD1222 COVID-19 vaccine (dated by TCRdb to the early 2020s). Receptor libraries were prepared by the immunoSEQ multiplex PCR assay. Not all clones reach the TCRdb copy of this immuneACCESS table, which keeps in-frame sequences only. Checked studies attribute under half of the gap to unresolved V genes and leave the rest unexplained. This sample gives about 81,000 clones in total; approximately 85% of them show up just once. The ten top clones hold 3.4% of the sample. The time point label, as the study defines it: about 28 days (+/-7) after the second vaccine dose. Sequences were derived from peripheral blood, sampled 28 days after the second AZD1222 dose. The receptors were gathered from an adult who received the AZD1222 COVID-19 vaccine.

This chain connects TRBV11-2 to TRBJ1-6, with D unresolved. Trimming removed 0 bases at V and 7 bases at J, with 16 bases between. The germline V gene encodes CDR1 SGHAT and CDR2 FQNNGV. The CDR3 runs 17 residues. In DNA, the CDR3 is TGTGCCAGCAGCTTAGATCTAAGGGCAGCTCGAAATTCACCCCTCCACTTT. Amino acid sequence: CASSLDLRAARNSPLHF.

CDR3 loop: CASSQDTGGRADTQYF. The CDR3 coding sequence is TGCGCCAGCAGCCAAGATACGGGAGGGCGTGCAGATACGCAGTATTTT. The chain recombines TRBV4-3 with TRBJ2-3, with 8 positions matching TRBD2. Trimming removed 0 bases from V and 4 bases from J; junction bases left unmatched: 6. This CDR3 is built from 16 residues. Germline V gene data show CDR1 as LGHNA and CDR2 as YSLEER.

The chain has TRBV19 and TRBJ1-2; 7 positions match TRBD1. CDR3 size: 13 residues. Germline CDR1 reads LNHDA; CDR2 reads SQIVND (reference sequence). The trim removed 4 bases at V and 5 bases at J, leaving 4 bases unmatched. CDR3 amino acids: CASSTETGYGYTF. In DNA, the CDR3 is TGTGCCAGTAGTACCGAGACAGGGTATGGCTACACCTTC.

The V and J genes are TRBV28 and TRBJ2-2; 7 bases agree with TRBD2. CDR3 size: 14 residues. Germline CDR1 is MDHEN and CDR2 is SYDVKM. Germline trimming cut 5 bases from V and 5 bases from J; bases unmatched to any gene: 5. CDR3 loop: CASSLAVTTGELFF. As DNA, the CDR3 is TGTGCCAGCAGTCTAGCGGTAACTACCGGGGAGCTGTTTTTT.

The rearrangement uses TRBV15 and TRBJ1-2; a possible D gene is TRBD1 (5 bases). The CDR3 runs 15 residues. Between the trimmed V and J ends, which lost 4 bases and 4 bases, there was a span of 16 bases. In germline, CDR1 is LNHNV, CDR2 YYDKDF (reference sequence). The CDR3 loop is CATSTGRVTGYGYTF. The CDR3 DNA follows: TGTGCCACCAGCACGGGCAGGGTAACGGGCTATGGCTACACCTTC. Full variable domain (missing parts from reference TRBV15 and TRBJ1-2): DAMVIQNPRYQVTQFGKPVTLSCSQTLNHNVMYWYQQKSSQAPKLLFHYYDKDFNNEADTPDNFQSRRPNTSFCFLDIRSPGLGDTAMYLCATSTGRVTGYGYTFGSGTRLTVV.

This rearrangement joins TRBV7-3 to TRBJ2-3; 11 positions match TRBD2. Germline assignment: CDR1 SGHTA and CDR2 FQGTGA. V gave up 1 base and J gave up 0 bases; unmatched junction bases: 3. CDR3 size: 17 residues. This chain's CDR3 is CASSLIAGGQSTDTQYF. CDR3 nucleotide sequence: TGTGCCAGCAGCTTAATAGCGGGAGGGCAGAGCACAGATACGCAGTATTTT.

V is TRBV28 and J is TRBJ2-2, with TRBD2 matching 9 bases. The germline V gene encodes CDR1 MDHEN and CDR2 SYDVKM. The V gene end was trimmed by 6 bases and the J gene end by 5 bases; junction bases not matched to a gene: 7. This CDR3 region has 15 residues. Here the CDR3 DNA reads TGTGCCAGCAGCGATAGCGGGAGTGGAACCGGGGAGCTGTTTTTT. Amino acid sequence: CASSDSGSGTGELFF.

The chain employs TRBV11-2 and TRBJ1-1; D is uncertain. The CDR3 consists of 12 residues. Germline V gene sequence: CDR1 SGHAT, CDR2 FQNNGV. The ends were cut back, 4 bases at V and 5 bases at J, with 8 bases in the middle. CDR3 region: CASSSGFTEAFF. In nucleotides, the CDR3 is TGTGCCAGCAGCTCCGGATTTACTGAAGCTTTCTTT.

This sequence joins TRBV18 and TRBJ2-7; D is perhaps TRBD1 (6 bases). This CDR3 contains 14 residues. CDR1 KGHSH and CDR2 LQKENI come from the germline V gene. V lost 3 bases, J lost 3 bases, and 12 bases lay in between. CDR3 amino acids: CASSPSGTSYEQYF. For the CDR3, the DNA is TGTGCCAGCTCACCCTCCGGGACAAGCTACGAGCAGTACTTC.

This clone turned up a few times. The chain combines TRBV20-1 with TRBJ1-2; D is unresolved. Germline values: CDR1 DFQATT, CDR2 SNEGSKA (reference sequence). Deletions cut 6 bases from V and 8 bases from J, with 13 bases between. The length of the CDR3 is 11 residues. The CDR3 region has the DNA TGCAGTGCCTACACCTCAAGCGGCTACACCTTC. Residues: CSAYTSSGYTF.

The V call is TRBV5-4, the J call TRBJ1-2; TRBD1 agrees at 7 bases. Germline trimming cut 4 bases from V and 7 bases from J; bases unmatched to any gene: 4. The V gene's germline CDR1 is SGHNT and CDR2 YYREEE (reference sequence). This CDR3 comprises 12 residues. CDR3 nucleotide sequence: TGTGCCAGCAGCACCGGACAGGCTGGCTACACCTTC. It yields the protein CASSTGQAGYTF. The full variable domain, rest sourced from reference TRBV5-4 and TRBJ1-2, is ETGVTQSPTHLIKTRGQQVTLRCSSQSGHNTVSWYQQALGQGPQFIFQYYREEENGRGNFPPRFSGLQFPNYSSELNVNALELDDSALYLCASSTGQAGYTFGSGTRLTVV.

This sequence joins TRBV11-2 and TRBJ2-5; TRBD2 is a possible D gene (6 bases). Germline V lookup: CDR1 SGHAT, CDR2 FQNNGV. The CDR3 loop spans 13 amino acids. The V and J ends lost 5 bases and 7 bases respectively, with 14 bases between them. CDR3 protein: CASSGGALGTQYF. The CDR3 bases are TGTGCCAGCAGCGGAGGGGCTTTGGGGACCCAGTACTTC. Filled out from reference TRBV11-2 and TRBJ2-5, the complete variable domain reads EAGVAQSPRYKIIEKRQSVAFWCNPISGHATLYWYQQILGQGPKLLIQFQNNGVVDDSQLPKDRFSAERLKGVDSTLKIQPAKLEDSAVYLCASSGGALGTQYFGPGTRLLVL.

The chain uses TRBV30 and TRBJ1-1; perhaps TRBD1 as D (6 bases). Germline values: CDR1 GTSNPN, CDR2 SVGIG (reference sequence). The CDR3 runs to 15 residues. Trimming cost V 3 bases and J 3 bases, with 17 bases left between them. The CDR3 DNA reads TGTGCCTGGAGCCTACTGACAGGCGGAGACACTGAAGCTTTCTTT. It yields the protein CAWSLLTGGDTEAFF.

This rearrangement joins TRBV7-2 to TRBJ2-3, with 9 bases identical to TRBD2. V lost 4 bases and J lost 8; bases outside the gene matches: 16. CDR3 length equals 17 residues. Germline assignment: CDR1 SGHTA and CDR2 FQGNSA. The CDR3 loop reads CASSSTKGRGGLFTQYF. As DNA, the CDR3 is TGTGCCAGCAGCTCAACAAAAGGGCGGGGGGGCCTGTTTACGCAGTATTTT.

This clone was seen a few times. The V gene is TRBV9, the J gene TRBJ1-1, with D perhaps TRBD1 (5 bases). CDR3 length: 14 residues. Germline values: CDR1 SGDLS, CDR2 YYNGEE. The V and J ends lost 6 bases and 1 base respectively, with 13 bases between them. The CDR3 region has the DNA TGTGCCAGCACCAGGGCGTTAGGGAACACTGAAGCTTTCTTT. This translates into CASTRALGNTEAFF.

The rearrangement joins TRBV24-1 to TRBJ2-2, with 9 bases identical to TRBD1. Germline V lookup: CDR1 KGHDR, CDR2 SFDVKD. The V segment lost 2 bases and the J segment 7 bases; nucleotides outside the gene matches: 7. This CDR3 contains 16 residues. The CDR3 here is CATSDSRDRVFGELFF. The CDR3 bases are TGTGCCACCAGTGATTCCCGGGACAGGGTTTTCGGGGAGCTGTTTTTT.

The chain links TRBV28 to TRBJ2-1; possible D gene TRBD1, 6 bases. The V gene's germline CDR1 is MDHEN and CDR2 SYDVKM. The CDR3 spans 15 residues. The V gene lost 1 base and the J gene lost 7 bases, with 14 bases spanning the gap. In DNA, the CDR3 is TGTGCCAGCAGTTTATTGTTCTTCGGGACAAATGAGCAGTTCTTC. It codes for CASSLLFFGTNEQFF.

The chain combines TRBV4-3 with TRBJ2-3; 7 positions match TRBD2. The CDR3 totals 15 residues. Per germline, CDR1 LGHNA and CDR2 YSLEER. J lost 1 base, V lost 0 bases, and 1 base had no gene match. CDR3 sequence reads: CASSQEREGTDTQYF. Here the CDR3 DNA reads TGCGCCAGCAGCCAAGAACGGGAGGGCACAGATACGCAGTATTTT.

CDR3 loop: CASSPLTGRDTEAFF. CDR3 bases: TGTGCCAGCTCACCCTTAACAGGTCGCGACACTGAAGCTTTCTTT. V usage is TRBV18 and J usage is TRBJ1-1; D perhaps matches TRBD1 (5 bases). The CDR3 is 15 residues long. V shed 3 bases and J shed 3 bases, with 14 bases lying between them. Germline V lookup: CDR1 KGHSH, CDR2 LQKENI.